This TCR beta chain stems from a study of cytomegalovirus exposure and HLA in healthy donors. Overall study: An early release of data contained some 80 million unique TCRs, which came from HLA-typed donors. Study outcomes and limitations: Among the CMV-associated chains, a few were confirmed in vitro as specific for CMV antigens. The authors judged a highly shared variant cluster likely a sequencing artifact. Later analysis showed most CMV-associated TCR beta chains appearing HLA-restricted.

On this clone itself: As yet, its antigen is unknown.

Germline V CDR1 and CDR2: MNHEY, SMNVEV (reference sequence). J was trimmed by 5 bases and V by 8 bases; bases with no gene match: 9. This CDR3 region has 15 residues. The PCR used 60 Vbeta and 13 Jbeta primers. The table came from immunoSEQ multiplex PCR; TCRdb's copy has only in-frame clones and leaves some out. The table includes under 200,000 clones, 75% to 85% detected once. The chain joins TRBV27 to TRBJ2-5, with 12 bases matching TRBD2. The receptor was derived from a girl aged 2 to 10 in good health and CMV-seropositive. Input material: PBMCs. The CDR3 protein is CASGLAGGPRETQYF. Here the CDR3 DNA reads TGTGCCAGCGGGCTAGCGGGAGGGCCAAGGGAGACCCAGTACTTC.